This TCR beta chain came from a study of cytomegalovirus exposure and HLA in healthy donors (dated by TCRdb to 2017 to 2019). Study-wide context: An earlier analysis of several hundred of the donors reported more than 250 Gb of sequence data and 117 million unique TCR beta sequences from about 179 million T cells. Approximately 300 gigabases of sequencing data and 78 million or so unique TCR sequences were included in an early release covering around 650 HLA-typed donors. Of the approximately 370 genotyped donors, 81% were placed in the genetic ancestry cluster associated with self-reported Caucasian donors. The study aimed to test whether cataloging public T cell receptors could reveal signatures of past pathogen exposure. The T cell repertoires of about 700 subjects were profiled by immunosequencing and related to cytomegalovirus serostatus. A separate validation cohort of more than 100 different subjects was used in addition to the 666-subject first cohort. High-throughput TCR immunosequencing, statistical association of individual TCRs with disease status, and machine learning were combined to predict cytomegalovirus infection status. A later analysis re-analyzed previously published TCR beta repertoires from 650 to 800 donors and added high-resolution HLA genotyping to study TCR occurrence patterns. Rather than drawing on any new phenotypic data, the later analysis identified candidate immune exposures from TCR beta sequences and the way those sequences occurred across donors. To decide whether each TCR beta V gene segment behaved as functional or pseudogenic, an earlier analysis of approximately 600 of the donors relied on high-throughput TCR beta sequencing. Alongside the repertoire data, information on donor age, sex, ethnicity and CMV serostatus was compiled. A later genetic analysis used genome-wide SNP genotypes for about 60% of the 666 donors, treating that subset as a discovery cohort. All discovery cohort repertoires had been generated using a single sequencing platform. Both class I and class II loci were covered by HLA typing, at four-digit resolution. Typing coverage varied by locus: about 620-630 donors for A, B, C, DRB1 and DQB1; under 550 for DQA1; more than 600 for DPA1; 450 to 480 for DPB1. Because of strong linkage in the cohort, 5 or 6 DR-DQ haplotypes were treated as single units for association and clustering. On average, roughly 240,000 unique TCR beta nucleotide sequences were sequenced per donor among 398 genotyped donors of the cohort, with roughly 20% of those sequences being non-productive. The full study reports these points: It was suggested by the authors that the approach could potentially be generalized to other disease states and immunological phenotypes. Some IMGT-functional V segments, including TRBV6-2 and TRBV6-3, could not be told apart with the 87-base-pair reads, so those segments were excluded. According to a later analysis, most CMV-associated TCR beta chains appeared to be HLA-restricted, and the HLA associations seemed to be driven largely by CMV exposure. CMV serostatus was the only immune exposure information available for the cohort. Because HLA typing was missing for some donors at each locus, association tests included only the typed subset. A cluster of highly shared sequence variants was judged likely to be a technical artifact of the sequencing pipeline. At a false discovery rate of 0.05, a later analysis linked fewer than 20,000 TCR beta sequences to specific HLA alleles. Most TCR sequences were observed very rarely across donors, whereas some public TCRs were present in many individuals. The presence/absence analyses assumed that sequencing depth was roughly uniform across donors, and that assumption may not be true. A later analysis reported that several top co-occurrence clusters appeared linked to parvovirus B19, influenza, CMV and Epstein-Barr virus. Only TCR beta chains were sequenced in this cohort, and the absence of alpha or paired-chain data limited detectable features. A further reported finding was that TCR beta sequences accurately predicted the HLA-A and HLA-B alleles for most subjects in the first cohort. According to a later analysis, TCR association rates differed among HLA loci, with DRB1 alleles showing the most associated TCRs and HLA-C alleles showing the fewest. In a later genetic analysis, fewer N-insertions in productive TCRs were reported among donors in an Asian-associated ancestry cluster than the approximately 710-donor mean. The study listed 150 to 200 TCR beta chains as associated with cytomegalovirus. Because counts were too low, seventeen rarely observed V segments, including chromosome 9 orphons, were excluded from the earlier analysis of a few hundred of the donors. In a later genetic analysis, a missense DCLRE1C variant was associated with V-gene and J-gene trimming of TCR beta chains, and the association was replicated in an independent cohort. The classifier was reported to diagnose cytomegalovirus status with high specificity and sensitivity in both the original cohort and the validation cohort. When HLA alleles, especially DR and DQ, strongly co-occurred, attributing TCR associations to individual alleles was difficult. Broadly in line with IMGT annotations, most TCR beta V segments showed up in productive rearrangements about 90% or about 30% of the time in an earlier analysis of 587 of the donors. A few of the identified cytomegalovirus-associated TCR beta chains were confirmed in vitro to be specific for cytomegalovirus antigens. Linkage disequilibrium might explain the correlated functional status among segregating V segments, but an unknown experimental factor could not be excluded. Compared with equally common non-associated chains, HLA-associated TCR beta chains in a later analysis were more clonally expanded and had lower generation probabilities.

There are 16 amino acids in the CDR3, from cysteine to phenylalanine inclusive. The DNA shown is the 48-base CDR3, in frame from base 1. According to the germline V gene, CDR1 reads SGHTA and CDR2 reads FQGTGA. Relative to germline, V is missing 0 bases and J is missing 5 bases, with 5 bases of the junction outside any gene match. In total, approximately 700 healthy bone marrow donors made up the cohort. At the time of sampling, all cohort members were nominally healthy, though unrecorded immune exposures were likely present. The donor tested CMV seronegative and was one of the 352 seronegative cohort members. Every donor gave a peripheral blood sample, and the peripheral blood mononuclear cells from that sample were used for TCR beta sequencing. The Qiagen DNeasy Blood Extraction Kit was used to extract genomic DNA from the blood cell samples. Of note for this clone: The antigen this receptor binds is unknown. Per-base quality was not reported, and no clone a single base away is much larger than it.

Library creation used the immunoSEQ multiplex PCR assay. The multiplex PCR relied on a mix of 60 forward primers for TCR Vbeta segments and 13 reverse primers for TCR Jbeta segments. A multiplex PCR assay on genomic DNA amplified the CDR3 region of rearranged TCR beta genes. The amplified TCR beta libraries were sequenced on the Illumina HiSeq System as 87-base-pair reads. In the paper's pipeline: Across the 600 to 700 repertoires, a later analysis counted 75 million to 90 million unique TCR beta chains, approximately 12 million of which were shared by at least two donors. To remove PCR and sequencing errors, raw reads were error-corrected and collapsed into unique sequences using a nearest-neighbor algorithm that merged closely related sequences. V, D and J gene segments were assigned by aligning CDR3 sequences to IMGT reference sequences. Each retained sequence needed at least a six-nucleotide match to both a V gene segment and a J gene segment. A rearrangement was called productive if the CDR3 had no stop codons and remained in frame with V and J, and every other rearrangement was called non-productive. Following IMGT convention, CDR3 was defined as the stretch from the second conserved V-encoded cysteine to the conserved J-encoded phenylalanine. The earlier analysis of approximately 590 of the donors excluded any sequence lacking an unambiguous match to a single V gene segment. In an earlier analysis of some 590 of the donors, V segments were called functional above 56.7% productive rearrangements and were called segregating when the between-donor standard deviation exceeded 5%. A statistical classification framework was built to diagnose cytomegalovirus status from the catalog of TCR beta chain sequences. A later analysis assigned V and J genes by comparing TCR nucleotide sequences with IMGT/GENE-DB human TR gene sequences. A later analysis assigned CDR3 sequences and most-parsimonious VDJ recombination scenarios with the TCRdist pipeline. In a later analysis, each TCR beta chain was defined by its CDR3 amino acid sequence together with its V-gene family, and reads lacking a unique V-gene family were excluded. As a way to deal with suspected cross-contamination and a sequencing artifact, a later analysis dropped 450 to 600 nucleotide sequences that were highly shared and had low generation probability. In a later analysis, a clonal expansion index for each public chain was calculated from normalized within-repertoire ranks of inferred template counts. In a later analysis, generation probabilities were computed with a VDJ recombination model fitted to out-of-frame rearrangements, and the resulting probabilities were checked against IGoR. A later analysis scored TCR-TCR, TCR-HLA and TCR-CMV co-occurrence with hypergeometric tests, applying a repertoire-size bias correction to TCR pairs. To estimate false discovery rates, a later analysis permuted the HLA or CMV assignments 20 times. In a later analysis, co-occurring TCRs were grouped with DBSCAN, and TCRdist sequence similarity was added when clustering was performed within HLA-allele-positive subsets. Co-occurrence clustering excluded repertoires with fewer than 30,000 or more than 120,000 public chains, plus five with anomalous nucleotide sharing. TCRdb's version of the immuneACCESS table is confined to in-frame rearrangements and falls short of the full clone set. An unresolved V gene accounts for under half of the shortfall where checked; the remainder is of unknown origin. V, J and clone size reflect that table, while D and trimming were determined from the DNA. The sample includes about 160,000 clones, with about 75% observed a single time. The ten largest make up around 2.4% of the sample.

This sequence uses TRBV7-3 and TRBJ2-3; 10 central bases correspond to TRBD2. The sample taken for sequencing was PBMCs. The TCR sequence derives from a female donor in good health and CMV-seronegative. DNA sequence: TGTGCCAGCAGCTTAACGGGAGCGGGGGGGAAAGATACGCAGTATTTT. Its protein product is CASSLTGAGGKDTQYF.